Sequencing of this T cell receptor beta chain was carried out in a study of shared clonotypes between healthy human individuals. Study background: Donor composition was a couple of women and three men, aged 18 to 49.

Each PCR replicate from the sorted subsets contained 150 to 200 ng DNA, which is roughly 33,000 T cell genomes. The protocol was immunoSEQ multiplex PCR, while the TCRdb copy is restricted to in-frame clones and leaves out a portion. Among 1.5 million to 2.5 million clones, approximately 95% were seen once, and the ten largest hold roughly 1%. Germline CDR1 SGHNT, CDR2 YYREEE (reference sequence). The CDR3 has 13 amino acids. Trimming took 4 bases from V and 2 from J, leaving 8 bases between them. Positive CCR7 selection of CD45RO-negative cells yielded the naive CD8 cells, and terminally differentiated effector memory CD45RA+ cells were excluded. Caucasian adults living in Nashville, Tennessee, provided all samples.

Material: naive CD8+ T cells sorted from blood. The chain carries TRBV5-4 and TRBJ2-3; D might be TRBD2 (5 bases). This TCR was recovered from a man younger than 30 in good health. This chain's CDR3 is CASSPGDTDTQYF. As DNA, the CDR3 is TGTGCCAGCAGCCCCGGGGACACAGATACGCAGTATTTT.